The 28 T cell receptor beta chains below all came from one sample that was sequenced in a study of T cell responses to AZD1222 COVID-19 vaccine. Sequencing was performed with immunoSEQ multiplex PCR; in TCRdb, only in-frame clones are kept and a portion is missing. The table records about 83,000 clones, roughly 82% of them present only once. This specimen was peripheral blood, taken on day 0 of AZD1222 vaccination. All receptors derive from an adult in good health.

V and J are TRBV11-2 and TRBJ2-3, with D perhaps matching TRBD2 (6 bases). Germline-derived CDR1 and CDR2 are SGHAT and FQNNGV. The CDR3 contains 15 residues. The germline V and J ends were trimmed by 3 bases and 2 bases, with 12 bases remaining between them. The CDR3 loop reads CASSFLLAPTDTQYF. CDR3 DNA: TGTGCCAGCAGCTTCTTACTAGCCCCCACAGATACGCAGTATTTT.

In DNA form, the CDR3 reads TGTGCCAGCAGCGTGACAGATTCTGGAAACACCATATATTTT. Amino acids: CASSVTDSGNTIYF. This chain joins TRBV9 and TRBJ1-3; D might be TRBD1 (5 bases). V lost 2 bases and J lost 1, with 7 bases in between. Germline CDR1 and CDR2: SGDLS and YYNGEE. There are 14 residues in the CDR3. Complete variable domain (other parts from reference TRBV9 and TRBJ1-3): DSGVTQTPKHLITATGQRVTLRCSPRSGDLSVYWYQQSLDQGLQFLIQYYNGEERAKGNILERFSAQQFPDLHSELNLSSLELGDSALYFCASSVTDSGNTIYFGEGSWLTVV.

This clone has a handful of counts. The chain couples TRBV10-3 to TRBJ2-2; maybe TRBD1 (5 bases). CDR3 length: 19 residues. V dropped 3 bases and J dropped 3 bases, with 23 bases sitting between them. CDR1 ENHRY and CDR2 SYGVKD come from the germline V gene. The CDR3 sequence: CAISEVGFRQGGDTGELFF. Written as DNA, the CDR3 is TGTGCCATCAGTGAAGTGGGCTTTCGGCAGGGTGGCGACACCGGGGAGCTGTTTTTT.

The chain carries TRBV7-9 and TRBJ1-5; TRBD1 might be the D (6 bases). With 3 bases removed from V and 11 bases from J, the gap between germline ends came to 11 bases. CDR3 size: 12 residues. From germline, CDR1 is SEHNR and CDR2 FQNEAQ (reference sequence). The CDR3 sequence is CASSFDWTAQHF. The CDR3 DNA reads TGTGCCAGCAGCTTTGATTGGACAGCCCAGCATTTT.

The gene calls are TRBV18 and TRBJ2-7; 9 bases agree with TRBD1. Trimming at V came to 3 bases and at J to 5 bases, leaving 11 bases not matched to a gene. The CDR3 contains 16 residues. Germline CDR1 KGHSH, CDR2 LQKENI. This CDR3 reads CASSPTYGQGSHEQYF. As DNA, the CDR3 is TGTGCCAGCTCACCGACTTACGGACAGGGGTCCCACGAGCAGTACTTC.

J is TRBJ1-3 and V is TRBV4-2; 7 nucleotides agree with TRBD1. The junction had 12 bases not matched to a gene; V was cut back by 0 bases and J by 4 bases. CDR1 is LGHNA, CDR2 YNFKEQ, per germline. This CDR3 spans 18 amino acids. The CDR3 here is CASSQDVTGLSVGNTIYF. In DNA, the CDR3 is TGTGCCAGCAGCCAAGATGTGACAGGGTTGAGCGTGGGAAACACCATATATTTT.

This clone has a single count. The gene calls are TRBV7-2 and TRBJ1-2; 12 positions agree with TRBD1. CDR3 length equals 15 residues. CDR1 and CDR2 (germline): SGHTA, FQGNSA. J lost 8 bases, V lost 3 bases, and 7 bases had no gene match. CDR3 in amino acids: CASSFPGQGARGYTF. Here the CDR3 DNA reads TGTGCCAGCAGCTTCCCGGGACAGGGGGCGCGGGGCTACACCTTC. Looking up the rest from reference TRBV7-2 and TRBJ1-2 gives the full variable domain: GAGVSQSPSNKVTEKGKDVELRCDPISGHTALYWYRQSLGQGLEFLIYFQGNSAPDKSGLPSDRFSAERTGGSVSTLTIQRTQQEDSAVYLCASSFPGQGARGYTFGSGTRLTVV.

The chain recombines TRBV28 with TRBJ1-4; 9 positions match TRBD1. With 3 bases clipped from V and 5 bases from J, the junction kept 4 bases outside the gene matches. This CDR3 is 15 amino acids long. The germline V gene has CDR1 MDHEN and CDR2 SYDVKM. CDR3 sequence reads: CASSFFGTGNEKLFF. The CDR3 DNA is TGTGCCAGCAGTTTCTTCGGGACAGGGAATGAAAAACTGTTTTTT.

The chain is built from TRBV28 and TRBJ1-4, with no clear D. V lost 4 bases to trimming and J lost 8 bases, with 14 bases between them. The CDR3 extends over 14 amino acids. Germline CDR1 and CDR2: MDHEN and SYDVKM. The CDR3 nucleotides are TGTGCCAGCAGTTCGACCAAGGACGTCGAAAAACTGTTTTTT. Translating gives CASSSTKDVEKLFF. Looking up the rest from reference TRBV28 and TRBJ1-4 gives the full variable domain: DVKVTQSSRYLVKRTGEKVFLECVQDMDHENMFWYRQDPGLGLRLIYFSYDVKMKEKGDIPEGYSVSREKKERFSLILESASTNQTSMYLCASSSTKDVEKLFFGSGTQLSVL.

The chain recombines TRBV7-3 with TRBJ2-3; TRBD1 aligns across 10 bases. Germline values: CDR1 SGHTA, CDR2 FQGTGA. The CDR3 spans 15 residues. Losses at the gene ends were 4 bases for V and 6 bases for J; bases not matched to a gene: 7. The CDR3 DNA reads TGTGCCAGCAGCTCCGGGACAGGGGAGAGGGATACGCAGTATTTT. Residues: CASSSGTGERDTQYF.

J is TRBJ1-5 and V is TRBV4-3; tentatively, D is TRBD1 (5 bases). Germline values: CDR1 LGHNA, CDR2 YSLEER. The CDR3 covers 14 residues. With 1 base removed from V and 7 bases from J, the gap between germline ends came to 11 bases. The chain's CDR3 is CASSQGQGEQPQHF. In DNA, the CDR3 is TGCGCCAGCAGCCAAGGGCAGGGAGAACAGCCCCAGCATTTT.

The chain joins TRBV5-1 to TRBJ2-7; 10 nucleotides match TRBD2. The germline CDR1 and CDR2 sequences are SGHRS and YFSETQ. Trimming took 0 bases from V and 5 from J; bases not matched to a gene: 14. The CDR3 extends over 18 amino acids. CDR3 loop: CASSLGASGGSWRDEQYF. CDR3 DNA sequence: TGCGCCAGCAGCTTGGGCGCTAGCGGGGGATCGTGGAGAGACGAGCAGTACTTC.

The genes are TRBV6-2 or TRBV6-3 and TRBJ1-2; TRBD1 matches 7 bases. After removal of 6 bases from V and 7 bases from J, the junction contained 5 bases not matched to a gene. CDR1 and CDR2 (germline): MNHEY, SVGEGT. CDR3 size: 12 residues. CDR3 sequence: CASSHYRGGYTF. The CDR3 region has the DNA TGTGCCAGCAGCCATTACAGGGGTGGCTACACCTTC.

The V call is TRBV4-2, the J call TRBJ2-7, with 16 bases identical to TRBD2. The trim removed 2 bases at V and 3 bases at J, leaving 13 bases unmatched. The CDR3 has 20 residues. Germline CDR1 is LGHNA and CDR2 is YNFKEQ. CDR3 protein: CASSQNVWGLAGGSGYEQYF. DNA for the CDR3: TGTGCCAGCAGCCAAAACGTTTGGGGACTAGCGGGAGGGAGCGGCTACGAGCAGTACTTC.

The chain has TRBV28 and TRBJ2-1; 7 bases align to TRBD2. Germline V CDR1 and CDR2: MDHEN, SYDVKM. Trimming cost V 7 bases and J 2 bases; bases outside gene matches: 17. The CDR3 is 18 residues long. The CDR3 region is CASNPQEGGSLTYNEQFF. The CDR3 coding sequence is TGTGCCAGCAATCCCCAAGAGGGCGGGAGTCTGACCTACAATGAGCAGTTCTTC. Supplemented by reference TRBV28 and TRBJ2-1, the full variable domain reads DVKVTQSSRYLVKRTGEKVFLECVQDMDHENMFWYRQDPGLGLRLIYFSYDVKMKEKGDIPEGYSVSREKKERFSLILESASTNQTSMYLCASNPQEGGSLTYNEQFFGPGTRLTVL.

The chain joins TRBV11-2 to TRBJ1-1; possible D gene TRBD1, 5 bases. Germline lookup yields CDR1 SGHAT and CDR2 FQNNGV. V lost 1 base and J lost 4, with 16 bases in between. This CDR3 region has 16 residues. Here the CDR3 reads CASSLGIIGVGTEAFF. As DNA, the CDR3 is TGTGCCAGCAGCTTAGGGATAATAGGGGTGGGCACTGAAGCTTTCTTT.

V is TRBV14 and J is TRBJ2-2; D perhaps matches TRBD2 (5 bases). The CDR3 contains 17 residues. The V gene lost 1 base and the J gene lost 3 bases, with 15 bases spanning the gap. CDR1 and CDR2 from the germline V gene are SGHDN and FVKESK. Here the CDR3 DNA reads TGTGCCAGCAGCCAAGGGGCGGGCCCCATCGACACCGGGGAGCTGTTTTTT. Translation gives CASSQGAGPIDTGELFF. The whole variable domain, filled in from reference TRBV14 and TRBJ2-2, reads EAGVTQFPSHSVIEKGQTVTLRCDPISGHDNLYWYRRVMGKEIKFLLHFVKESKQDESGMPNNRFLAERTGGTYSTLKVQPAELEDSGVYFCASSQGAGPIDTGELFFGEGSRLTVL.

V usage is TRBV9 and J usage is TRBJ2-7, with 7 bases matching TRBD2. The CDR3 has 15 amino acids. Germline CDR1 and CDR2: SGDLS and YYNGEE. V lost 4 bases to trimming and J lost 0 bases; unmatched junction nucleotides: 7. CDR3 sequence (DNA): TGTGCCAGCAGCCCCGCCGGGGGGTCCTCCTACGAGCAGTACTTC. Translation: CASSPAGGSSYEQYF.

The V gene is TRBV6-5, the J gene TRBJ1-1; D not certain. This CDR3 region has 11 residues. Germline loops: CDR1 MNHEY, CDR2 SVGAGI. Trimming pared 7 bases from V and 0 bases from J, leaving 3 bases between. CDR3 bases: TGTGCCAGCACGGTGAACACTGAAGCTTTCTTT. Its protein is CASTVNTEAFF.

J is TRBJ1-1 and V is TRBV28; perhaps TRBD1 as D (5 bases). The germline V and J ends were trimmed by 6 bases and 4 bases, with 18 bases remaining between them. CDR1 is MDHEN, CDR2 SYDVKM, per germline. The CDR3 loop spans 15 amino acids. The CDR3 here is CASRRRSGRGTEAFF. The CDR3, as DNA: TGTGCCAGCAGACGGCGGTCGGGGAGGGGCACTGAAGCTTTCTTT.

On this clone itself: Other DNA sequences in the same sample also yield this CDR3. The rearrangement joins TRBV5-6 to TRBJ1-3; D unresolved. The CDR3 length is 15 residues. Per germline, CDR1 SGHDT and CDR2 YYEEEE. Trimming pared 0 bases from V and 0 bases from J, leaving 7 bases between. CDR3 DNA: TGTGCCAGCAGCTTGGGCTCACACTCTGGAAACACCATATATTTT. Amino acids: CASSLGSHSGNTIYF.

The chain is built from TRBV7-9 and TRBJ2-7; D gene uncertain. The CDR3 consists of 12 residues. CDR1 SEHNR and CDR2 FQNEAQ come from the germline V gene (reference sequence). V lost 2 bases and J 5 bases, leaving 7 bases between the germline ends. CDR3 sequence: CASSLYSDEQYF. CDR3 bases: TGTGCCAGCAGCTTATACTCTGACGAGCAGTACTTC.

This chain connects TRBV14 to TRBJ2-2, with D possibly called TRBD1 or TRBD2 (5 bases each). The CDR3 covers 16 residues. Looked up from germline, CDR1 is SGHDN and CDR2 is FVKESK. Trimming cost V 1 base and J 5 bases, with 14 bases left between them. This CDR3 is CASSQVMRDQTGELFF. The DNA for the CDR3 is TGTGCCAGCAGCCAAGTGATGAGGGACCAAACCGGGGAGCTGTTTTTT.

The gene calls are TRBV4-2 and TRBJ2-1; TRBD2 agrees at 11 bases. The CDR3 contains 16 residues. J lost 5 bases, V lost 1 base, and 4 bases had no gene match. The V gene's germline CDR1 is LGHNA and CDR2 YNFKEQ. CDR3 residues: CASSQGSGGDHNEQFF. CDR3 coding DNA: TGTGCCAGCAGCCAAGGTAGCGGGGGGGATCACAATGAGCAGTTCTTC.

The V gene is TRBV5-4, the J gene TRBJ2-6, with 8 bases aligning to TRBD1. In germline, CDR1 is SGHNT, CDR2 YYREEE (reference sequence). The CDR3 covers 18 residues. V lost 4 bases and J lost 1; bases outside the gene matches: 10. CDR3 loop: CASSPGTGYGSGANVLTF. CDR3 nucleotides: TGTGCCAGCAGCCCCGGGACAGGATATGGGTCTGGGGCCAACGTCCTGACTTTC. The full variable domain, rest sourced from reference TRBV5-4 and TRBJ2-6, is ETGVTQSPTHLIKTRGQQVTLRCSSQSGHNTVSWYQQALGQGPQFIFQYYREEENGRGNFPPRFSGLQFPNYSSELNVNALELDDSALYLCASSPGTGYGSGANVLTFGAGSRLTVL.

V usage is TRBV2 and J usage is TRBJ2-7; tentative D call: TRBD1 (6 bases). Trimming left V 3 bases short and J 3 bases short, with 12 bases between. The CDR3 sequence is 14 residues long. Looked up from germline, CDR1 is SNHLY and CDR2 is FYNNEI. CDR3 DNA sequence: TGTGCCAGCAGTGACGGACAGATCGTCTACGAGCAGTACTTC. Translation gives CASSDGQIVYEQYF. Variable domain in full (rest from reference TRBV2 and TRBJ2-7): EPEVTQTPSHQVTQMGQEVILRCVPISNHLYFYWYRQILGQKVEFLVSFYNNEISEKSEIFDDQFSVERPDGSNFTLKIRSTKLEDSAMYFCASSDGQIVYEQYFGPGTRLTVT.

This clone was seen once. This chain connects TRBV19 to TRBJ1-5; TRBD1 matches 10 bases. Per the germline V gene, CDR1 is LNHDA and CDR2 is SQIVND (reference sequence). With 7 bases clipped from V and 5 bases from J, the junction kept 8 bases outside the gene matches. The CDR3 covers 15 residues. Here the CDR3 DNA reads TGTGCCAGTACTCCCCGTGGACAGGGGGATCAGCCCCAGCATTTT. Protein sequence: CASTPRGQGDQPQHF.

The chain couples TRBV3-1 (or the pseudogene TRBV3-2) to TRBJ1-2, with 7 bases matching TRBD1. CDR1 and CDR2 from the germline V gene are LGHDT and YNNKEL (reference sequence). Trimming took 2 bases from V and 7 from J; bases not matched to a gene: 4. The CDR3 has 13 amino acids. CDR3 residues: CASSQSQGGGYTF. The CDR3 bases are TGTGCCAGCAGCCAATCGCAGGGGGGTGGCTACACCTTC.